The next 13 T cell receptor beta chains were all read from a single sample in a study of blood T cell repertoires in COVID-19. Some clones are missing from TCRdb's copy, which holds only in-frame ones; the method was immunoSEQ multiplex PCR. Counted here are 200,000 to 250,000 clones, roughly 84% occurring once; the ten biggest clones make up about 7%. Material: PBMCs or T cells enriched from blood (not recorded which). The receptors come from a woman aged 40 to 49 who had recovered from COVID-19.

The V and J genes are TRBV6-5 and TRBJ2-3; the D is unclear. Germline V lookup: CDR1 MNHEY, CDR2 SVGAGI. V gave up 7 bases and J gave up 0 bases, with 14 bases separating them. This CDR3 spans 15 amino acids. CDR3 region: CASTLDWSSTDTQYF. As DNA, the CDR3 is TGTGCCAGCACCCTCGACTGGTCTAGCACAGATACGCAGTATTTT.

This clone has just one count. The CDR3 loop is CSVGTGMRTGELFF. Written as DNA, the CDR3 is TGCAGCGTTGGGACAGGGATGCGCACCGGGGAGCTGTTTTTT. V and J are TRBV29-1 and TRBJ2-2; TRBD1 agrees at 8 bases. CDR1 is SQVTM and CDR2 is ANQGSEA in the germline V gene. This CDR3 spans 14 amino acids. J was trimmed by 4 bases and V by 4 bases; bases with no gene match: 5.

V and J are TRBV5-6 and TRBJ1-6; 8 nucleotides match TRBD1. The CDR3 totals 19 residues. Germline V lookup: CDR1 SGHDT, CDR2 YYEEEE. V gave up 3 bases and J gave up 3 bases; unmatched junction bases: 14. CDR3 nucleotide sequence: TGTGCCAGCAGCTGGGGGACAGGAGCGAGCGAACTCTATAATTCACCCCTCCACTTT. Translated: CASSWGTGASELYNSPLHF.

The V gene is TRBV19, the J gene TRBJ2-6, with D perhaps TRBD2 (6 bases). V lost 6 bases and J lost 3, with 15 bases in between. The CDR3 covers 16 residues. Germline loops: CDR1 LNHDA, CDR2 SQIVND (reference sequence). CDR3 coding DNA: TGTGCCAGTAGCCCCTACCGGGACTTTGGGGCCAACGTCCTGACTTTC. Translating gives CASSPYRDFGANVLTF.

The V and J genes are TRBV11-2 and TRBJ2-5, with 11 bases identical to TRBD1. This CDR3 has 16 residues. From germline, CDR1 is SGHAT and CDR2 FQNNGV. V lost 5 bases to trimming and J lost 5 bases; unmatched junction nucleotides: 10. CDR3 sequence: CASSPGTGGPGETQYF. The CDR3 DNA reads as TGTGCCAGCAGCCCCGGGACAGGGGGACCCGGCGAGACCCAGTACTTC.

The genes are TRBV7-6 and TRBJ2-2; 9 nucleotides line up with TRBD1. The CDR3 runs to 17 residues. The V and J ends lost 3 bases and 1 base, in that order; junction bases with no gene match: 6. Germline lookup yields CDR1 SGHVS and CDR2 FNYEAQ. This CDR3 reads CASSLGGTGLNTGELFF. The CDR3 DNA follows: TGTGCCAGCAGCTTGGGGGGGACAGGGCTGAACACCGGGGAGCTGTTTTTT.

V gene TRBV18 combines with J gene TRBJ1-6; TRBD1 is a possible D gene (5 bases). Germline CDR1 and CDR2: KGHSH and LQKENI. The CDR3 loop spans 15 amino acids. The V and J ends lost 3 bases and 8 bases respectively, with 14 bases between them. CDR3: CASSPDGGVDSPLHF. The CDR3 nucleotides are TGTGCCAGCTCACCCGACGGGGGGGTCGATTCACCCCTCCACTTT. Full variable domain (remainder filled in from reference TRBV18 and TRBJ1-6): NAGVMQNPRHLVRRRGQEARLRCSPMKGHSHVYWYRQLPEEGLKFMVYLQKENIIDESGMPKERFSAEFPKEGPSILRIQQVVRGDSAAYFCASSPDGGVDSPLHFGNGTRLTVT.

This chain links TRBV16 with TRBJ1-2; 9 positions agree with TRBD1. V shed 3 bases, J shed 7 bases, and the junction held 9 bases outside the gene matches. The germline gives CDR1 KGHSY, CDR2 FQNENV. This CDR3 has 15 amino acids. CDR3 residues: CASSQGTGNPSGYTF. The CDR3 coding sequence is TGTGCCAGCAGCCAGGGGACAGGGAACCCTTCTGGCTACACCTTC.

CDR3 sequence (DNA): TGTGCCAGCAGTTGGAACTCCGGGACTCTCTATCAGCCCCAGCATTTT. Residues: CASSWNSGTLYQPQHF. This rearrangement joins TRBV7-8 to TRBJ1-5; D perhaps matches TRBD1 (5 bases). The V and J ends lost 6 bases and 5 bases respectively, with 20 bases between them. The CDR3 is made up of 16 amino acids. The germline gives CDR1 SGHVS, CDR2 FQNEAQ. The whole variable domain, remainder taken from reference TRBV7-8 and TRBJ1-5, is GAGVSQSPRYKVAKRGQDVALRCDPISGHVSLFWYQQALGQGPEFLTYFQNEAQLDKSGLPSDRFFAERPEGSVSTLKIQRTQQEDSAVYLCASSWNSGTLYQPQHFGDGTRLSIL.

The chain couples TRBV6-2 or TRBV6-3 to TRBJ2-5, with D tentatively TRBD2 (6 bases). The CDR3 extends over 14 amino acids. The V gene's germline CDR1 is MNHEY and CDR2 SVGEGT. The germline V and J ends were trimmed by 4 bases and 3 bases, with 12 bases remaining between them. CDR3 in amino acids: CASSFSTRKETQYF. Here the CDR3 DNA reads TGTGCCAGCAGTTTCTCGACTAGAAAAGAGACCCAGTACTTC.

This clone was seen ten or more times. CDR3: CASSLGGINTGELFF. The DNA for the CDR3 is TGTGCCAGCAGCTTGGGAGGGATAAACACCGGGGAGCTGTTTTTT. The chain recombines TRBV5-6 with TRBJ2-2; tentatively, D is TRBD2 (5 bases). CDR3 size: 15 residues. The germline gives CDR1 SGHDT, CDR2 YYEEEE. The V end was cut by 0 bases, the J end by 2 bases, with 8 bases between.

J is TRBJ2-1 and V is TRBV24-1, with D tentatively TRBD2 (6 bases). Germline V gene sequence: CDR1 KGHDR, CDR2 SFDVKD. The CDR3 consists of 16 residues. V was cut by 5 bases and J by 0 bases, with 13 bases left in between. The CDR3 DNA follows: TGTGCCACCAGTGGCACGGACGGGAGCTCCTACAATGAGCAGTTCTTC. Its protein product is CATSGTDGSSYNEQFF.

The chain links TRBV11-2 to TRBJ2-1, with TRBD2 matching over 15 bases. Germline CDR1 SGHAT, CDR2 FQNNGV. J lost 6 bases, V lost 1 base, and 4 bases had no gene match. This CDR3 contains 17 residues. The CDR3 is CASSLVRGLAGGNEQFF. The CDR3 DNA reads TGTGCCAGCAGCTTAGTTCGGGGACTAGCGGGGGGCAATGAGCAGTTCTTC.